The clone carrying this T cell receptor beta chain was seen once. The entry originates in a study of blood T cell repertoires in COVID-19. The overall study: The analysed material was cDNA or gDNA that came from T cells, B-cell-depleted T cells, or PBMCs.

TCRdb's copy holds only in-frame clones and misses some; the assay was immunoSEQ multiplex PCR. The table lists 30,000 to 45,000 clones, about 81% of them singletons. The germline V gene encodes CDR1 SGHTA and CDR2 FQGTGA. The V gene lost 5 bases and the J gene lost 0 bases, with 11 bases spanning the gap. This CDR3 has 14 residues. The V call is TRBV7-3, the J call TRBJ2-7, with D perhaps TRBD1 (5 bases). Sequencing input: peripheral blood. The TCR was taken from a human donor in a cohort sampled during active or convalescent COVID-19. The donor label of this sample is uncertain. CDR3 amino acids: CASSPQGASYEQYF. The DNA of the CDR3 is TGTGCCAGCAGCCCTCAAGGGGCCTCCTACGAGCAGTACTTC.